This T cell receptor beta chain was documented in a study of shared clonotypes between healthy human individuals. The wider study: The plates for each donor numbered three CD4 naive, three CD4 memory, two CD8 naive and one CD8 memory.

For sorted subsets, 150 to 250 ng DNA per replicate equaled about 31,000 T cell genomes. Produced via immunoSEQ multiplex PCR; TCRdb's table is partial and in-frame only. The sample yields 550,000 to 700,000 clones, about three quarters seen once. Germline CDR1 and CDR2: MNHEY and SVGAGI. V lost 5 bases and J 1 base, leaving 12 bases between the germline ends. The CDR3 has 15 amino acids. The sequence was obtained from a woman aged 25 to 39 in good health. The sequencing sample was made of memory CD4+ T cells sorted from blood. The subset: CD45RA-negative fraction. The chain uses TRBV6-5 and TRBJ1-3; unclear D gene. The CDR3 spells CASSSSGSSGNTIYF. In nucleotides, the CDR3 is TGTGCCAGCAGTAGCTCCGGGAGTTCTGGAAACACCATATATTTT.